These 15 T cell receptor beta chains were all obtained from the same sample, sequenced in a study of human T cells and chemical hapten exposure. TCRdb independently ran MiXCR on the RACE reads; one entry per CDR3 protein. Among roughly 90,000 distinct CDR3 sequences, roughly a tenth were seen once, and the ten largest hold about 1%. Time point given: patch test 3, about 24 weeks after DPC sensitization. The treatment denotes: therapeutic diphenylcyclopropenone sensitization with weekly scalp DPC. The sequenced sample was whole blood, obtained in connection with sensitization to the hapten diphenylcyclopropenone (DPC). The source is a young woman with alopecia areata. Some clones in this sample may be carry-over from other donors' samples.

This clonotype was detected a few times. The chain employs TRBV6-5 and TRBJ2-7; TRBD1 matches 10 bases. V shed 0 bases and J 3 bases; nucleotides not matched to a gene: 5. The germline gives CDR1 MNHEY, CDR2 SVGAGI. The CDR3 loop spans 16 amino acids. The CDR3 nucleotides read TGTGCCAGCAGTTACTCGATCGGACAGGGGGGCTACGAGCAGTACTTC. It specifies CASSYSIGQGGYEQYF.

J is TRBJ2-4 and V is TRBV7-2; D is perhaps TRBD2 (6 bases). Germline lookup yields CDR1 SGHTA and CDR2 FQGNSA. Trimming removed 0 bases from V and 8 bases from J, with 8 bases in between. This CDR3 comprises 13 residues. The CDR3 sequence: CASSLARGDIQYF. In nucleotides, the CDR3 is TGTGCCAGCAGCTTAGCGCGGGGAGACATTCAGTACTTC.

J is TRBJ2-1 and V is TRBV19; 11 bases agree with TRBD2. The V gene end was trimmed by 4 bases and the J gene end by 3 bases; junction bases not matched to a gene: 2. CDR1 is LNHDA and CDR2 is SQIVND in the germline V gene (reference sequence). The CDR3 contains 15 residues. This CDR3 reads CASSTLAGGYNEQFF. In DNA form, the CDR3 reads TGTGCCAGTAGTACCCTAGCGGGGGGCTACAATGAGCAGTTCTTC.

The rearrangement uses TRBV7-9 and TRBJ1-4, with 10 bases that match TRBD1. The CDR3 runs to 15 residues. V lost 5 bases and J lost 3; bases outside the gene matches: 3. Germline V gives CDR1 SEHNR, CDR2 FQNEAQ (reference sequence). The CDR3 sequence: CASSPTGGPNEKLFF. CDR3 sequence (DNA): TGTGCCAGCAGCCCGACAGGGGGCCCTAATGAAAAACTGTTTTTT.

A note on this clonotype: With a much larger clone just one base away, this may be a read error. The chain uses TRBV5-1 and TRBJ1-3; possibly TRBD1 for D (6 bases). Germline CDR1 reads SGHRS; CDR2 reads YFSETQ. The CDR3 has 18 amino acids. The CDR3 coding sequence is TGCGCCAGCAGTTATGCCGACAGGAGCTCAAGCTCGGGAAACCCCATATATTTT. Amino acid sequence: CASSYADRSSSSGNPIYF.

This clonotype appeared a few times. The genes are TRBV5-4 and TRBJ2-3; 9 bases align to TRBD2. The length of the CDR3 is 16 residues. The V gene's germline CDR1 is SGHNT and CDR2 YYREEE (reference sequence). Trimming removed 3 bases from V and 6 bases from J; junction bases left unmatched: 11. The CDR3: CASSYPGLASTDTQYF. CDR3 DNA: TGTGCCAGCAGCTATCCGGGACTAGCCTCCACGGATACGCAGTATTTT.

J is TRBJ2-5 and V is TRBV7-2, with D unresolved. V lost 1 base and J 6 bases, leaving 15 bases between the germline ends. Germline CDR1 reads SGHTA; CDR2 reads FQGNSA. The CDR3 totals 15 residues. CDR3 sequence: CASSLVSPDRKTQYF. The CDR3 DNA reads TGTGCCAGCAGCTTAGTTAGTCCTGATAGAAAGACCCAGTACTTC.

In this sample, this clonotype turned up many times. The V and J genes are TRBV19 and TRBJ2-5; the D is unclear. V lost 4 bases, J lost 5 bases, and 11 bases lay in between. The germline gives CDR1 LNHDA, CDR2 SQIVND (reference sequence). The CDR3 length is 13 residues. The CDR3 is CASSRLPGETQYF. CDR3 nucleotide sequence: TGTGCCAGTAGTAGACTTCCAGGCGAGACCCAGTACTTC.

The chain couples TRBV4-3 to TRBJ1-5; the D is unclear. With 0 bases removed from V and 6 bases from J, the gap between germline ends came to 6 bases. Germline V gene data show CDR1 as LGHNA and CDR2 as YSLEER. The length of the CDR3 is 13 residues. In DNA, the CDR3 is TGCGCCAGCAGCCAAGAGAGGTTTCAGCCCCAGCATTTT. Protein: CASSQERFQPQHF.

This clonotype has at least ten counts. V and J are TRBV7-9 and TRBJ2-7, with D possibly matching TRBD2 (5 bases). Germline values: CDR1 SEHNR, CDR2 FQNEAQ (reference sequence). The CDR3 has 17 residues. Trimming pared 1 base from V and 3 bases from J, leaving 19 bases between. The CDR3 spells CASSLGPPGISGYEQYF. The CDR3 nucleotides are TGTGCCAGCAGCTTAGGGCCCCCCGGGATCTCGGGCTACGAGCAGTACTTC.

This clonotype was detected many times. The V call is TRBV6-2 or TRBV6-3, the J call TRBJ2-7; a weak D match, TRBD2 (5 bases). The CDR3 sequence is 16 residues long. Trimming removed 6 bases from V and 0 bases from J, with 18 bases in between. Germline V gene data show CDR1 as MNHEY and CDR2 as SVGEGT. The CDR3 sequence is CASSPVWTGSSYEQYF. The CDR3 DNA reads as TGTGCCAGCAGCCCCGTTTGGACGGGAAGCTCCTACGAGCAGTACTTC.

The chain carries TRBV6-2 or TRBV6-3 and TRBJ1-6, with TRBD1 matching over 7 bases. The CDR3 is made up of 13 amino acids. Looked up from germline, CDR1 is MNHEY and CDR2 is SVGEGT. Trimming at V came to 5 bases and at J to 8 bases, leaving 3 bases not matched to a gene. The CDR3 protein is CASSPRGYSPLHF. The CDR3 coding sequence is TGTGCCAGCAGTCCCAGGGGGTATTCACCCCTCCACTTT.

The chain has TRBV29-1 and TRBJ1-3; 8 positions match TRBD1. Germline trimming cut 6 bases from V and 2 bases from J; bases unmatched to any gene: 15. From germline, CDR1 is SQVTM and CDR2 ANQGSEA. The CDR3 runs 17 residues. The chain's CDR3 is CSVRLSYPQGAGNTIYF. CDR3 in DNA: TGCAGCGTCCGCCTAAGCTATCCACAGGGGGCTGGAAACACCATATATTTT.

This clonotype was observed at least ten times. J is TRBJ2-6 and V is TRBV7-9; 9 bases are shared with TRBD1. The length of the CDR3 is 19 residues. Germline CDR1 SEHNR, CDR2 FQNEAQ (reference sequence). Trimming removed 4 bases from V and 0 bases from J; junction bases left unmatched: 10. The CDR3 region has the DNA TGTGCCAGCAGCTACACAGGGGGCAGTGGTTACTCTGGGGCCAACGTCCTGACTTTC. Encoded protein: CASSYTGGSGYSGANVLTF.

The chain combines TRBV7-3 with TRBJ2-3, with 7 bases that match TRBD2. The V gene end was trimmed by 2 bases and the J gene end by 0 bases; junction bases not matched to a gene: 20. The CDR3 is 21 amino acids. Germline assignment: CDR1 SGHTA and CDR2 FQGTGA. This CDR3 is CASSLSVVGGISDISTDTQYF. DNA for the CDR3: TGTGCCAGCAGCTTATCGGTTGTGGGAGGGATCTCAGATATTAGCACAGATACGCAGTATTTT.